This TCR beta chain was captured by sequencing in a study of cytomegalovirus exposure and HLA in healthy donors. 13 Jbeta primers and 60 Vbeta primers were used for the PCR. The method was immunoSEQ multiplex PCR; TCRdb's version includes in-frame clones alone and lacks a portion of them. The data show some 150,000 clones, and the top ten clones hold about 2.2%. Broader study findings: It was reportedly the case that the classifier diagnosed cytomegalovirus status with high specificity and sensitivity. In a later analysis, HLA-associated TCR beta chains were more clonally expanded than equally common others. Several top significant clusters appeared, in a later analysis, to be linked to common viral pathogens.

A word on this clone: Its antigen is still unknown.

CDR3 length: 14 residues. Trimming pared 0 bases from V and 9 bases from J, leaving 12 bases between. CDR1 and CDR2 (germline): PRHDT, FYEKMQ (reference sequence). This chain connects TRBV13 to TRBJ2-1; maybe TRBD2 (5 bases). This TCR was recovered from a woman between 18 and 30 years old in good health and CMV-seronegative. The specimen sequenced was PBMCs. CDR3 amino acids: CASSLGPGSLEQFF. The CDR3 DNA follows: TGTGCCAGCAGCTTAGGTCCGGGATCCCTTGAGCAGTTCTTC.